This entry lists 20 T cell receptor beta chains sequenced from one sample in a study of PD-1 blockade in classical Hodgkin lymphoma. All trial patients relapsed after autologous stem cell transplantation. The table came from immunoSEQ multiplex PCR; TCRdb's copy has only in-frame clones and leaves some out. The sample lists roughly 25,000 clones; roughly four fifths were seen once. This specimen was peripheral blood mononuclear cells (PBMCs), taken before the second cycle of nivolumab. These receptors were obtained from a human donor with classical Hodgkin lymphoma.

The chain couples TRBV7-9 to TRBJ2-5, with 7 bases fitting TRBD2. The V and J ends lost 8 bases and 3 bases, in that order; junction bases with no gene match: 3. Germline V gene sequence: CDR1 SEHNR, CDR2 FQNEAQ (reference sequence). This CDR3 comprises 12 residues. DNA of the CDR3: TGTGCCAGCGGGGAGGGGAAAGAGACCCAGTACTTC. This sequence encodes CASGEGKETQYF.

In DNA form, the CDR3 reads TGTGCCAGCAGTTGGGAGGGGAACACTGAAGCTTTCTTT. It codes for CASSWEGNTEAFF. This rearrangement joins TRBV4-2 to TRBJ1-1; D ambiguous. The germline V gene encodes CDR1 LGHNA and CDR2 YNFKEQ. The CDR3 covers 13 residues. Trimming cost V 6 bases and J 1 base, with 9 bases left between them.

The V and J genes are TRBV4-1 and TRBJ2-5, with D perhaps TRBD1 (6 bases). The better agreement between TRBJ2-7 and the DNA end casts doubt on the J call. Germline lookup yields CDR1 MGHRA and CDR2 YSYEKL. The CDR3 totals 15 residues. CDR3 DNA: TGCGCCAGCAGCCAAGAGGAAGGGGGATCCTACGAGCAGTACTTC. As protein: CASSQEEGGSYEQYF.

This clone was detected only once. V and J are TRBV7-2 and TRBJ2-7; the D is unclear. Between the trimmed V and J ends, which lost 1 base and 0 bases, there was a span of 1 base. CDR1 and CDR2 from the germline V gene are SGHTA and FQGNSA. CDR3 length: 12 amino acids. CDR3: CASSLVSYEQYF. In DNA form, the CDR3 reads TGTGCCAGCAGCTTAGTCTCCTACGAGCAGTACTTC.

CDR3 region: CASGPGQGREKLFF. CDR3 nucleotide sequence: TGTGCTAGTGGTCCGGGACAGGGGAGGGAAAAACTGTTTTTT. The rearrangement uses TRBV12-5 and TRBJ1-4; 10 nucleotides align to TRBD1. The junction had 5 bases not matched to a gene; V was cut back by 5 bases and J by 8 bases. Germline V gene data show CDR1 as LGHNT and CDR2 as FRNRAP. The CDR3 has 14 amino acids.

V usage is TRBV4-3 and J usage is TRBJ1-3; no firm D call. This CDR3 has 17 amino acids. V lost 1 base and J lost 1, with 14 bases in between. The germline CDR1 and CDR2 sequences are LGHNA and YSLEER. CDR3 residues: CASSQGARTRSGNTIYF. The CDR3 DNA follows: TGCGCCAGCAGCCAAGGGGCGAGAACACGGTCTGGAAACACCATATATTTT.

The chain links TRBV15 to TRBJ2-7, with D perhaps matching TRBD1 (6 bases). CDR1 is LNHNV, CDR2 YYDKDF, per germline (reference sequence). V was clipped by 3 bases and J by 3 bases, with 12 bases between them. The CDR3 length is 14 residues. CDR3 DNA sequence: TGTGCCACCAGCAGCCTCACAGGGAACTACGAGCAGTACTTC. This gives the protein CATSSLTGNYEQYF.

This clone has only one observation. Written as DNA, the CDR3 is TGTGCCAGCAGTTACAATCAGTACGGAGCTTTCTTT. Its protein product is CASSYNQYGAFF. The genes are TRBV6-6 and TRBJ1-1; D not resolved. Germline values: CDR1 MNHNY, CDR2 SVGAGI (reference sequence). Trimming took 2 bases from V and 10 from J, leaving 11 bases between them. This CDR3 is 12 amino acids long.

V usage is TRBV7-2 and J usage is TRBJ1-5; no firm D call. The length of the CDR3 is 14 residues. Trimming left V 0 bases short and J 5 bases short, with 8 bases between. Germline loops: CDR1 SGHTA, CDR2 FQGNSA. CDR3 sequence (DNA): TGTGCCAGCAGCTTAGCACATCTCGATCAGCCCCAGCATTTT. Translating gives CASSLAHLDQPQHF.

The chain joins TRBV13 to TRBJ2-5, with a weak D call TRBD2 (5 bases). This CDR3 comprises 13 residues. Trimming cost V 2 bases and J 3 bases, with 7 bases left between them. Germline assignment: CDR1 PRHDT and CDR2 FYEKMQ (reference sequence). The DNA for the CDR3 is TGTGCCAGCAGCTTAACGGAGGAAGAGACCCAGTACTTC. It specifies CASSLTEEETQYF.

CDR3 DNA sequence: TGTGCCAGCAGTGACAGGGTAGACGGGTCCTACGAGCAGTACTTC. Protein: CASSDRVDGSYEQYF. The rearrangement joins TRBV25-1 to TRBJ2-7; D may be TRBD1 (5 bases). The V end lost 3 bases, the J end lost 1 base, and 13 bases lay between the germline ends. This CDR3 comprises 15 residues. Germline-derived CDR1 and CDR2 are MGHDK and SYGVNS.

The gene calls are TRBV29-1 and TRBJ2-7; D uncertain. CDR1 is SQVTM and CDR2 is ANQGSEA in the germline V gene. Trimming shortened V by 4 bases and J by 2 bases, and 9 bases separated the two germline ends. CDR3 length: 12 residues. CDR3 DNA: TGCAGCGTTGGGCCAGCCCCCTACGAGCAGTACTTC. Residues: CSVGPAPYEQYF.

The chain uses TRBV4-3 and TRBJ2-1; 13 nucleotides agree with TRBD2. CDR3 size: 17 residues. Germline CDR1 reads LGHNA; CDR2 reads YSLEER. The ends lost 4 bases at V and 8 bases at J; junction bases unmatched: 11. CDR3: CASSPTPTSGGSYEQFF. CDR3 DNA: TGCGCCAGCAGCCCAACCCCGACTAGCGGGGGGTCGTATGAGCAGTTCTTC.

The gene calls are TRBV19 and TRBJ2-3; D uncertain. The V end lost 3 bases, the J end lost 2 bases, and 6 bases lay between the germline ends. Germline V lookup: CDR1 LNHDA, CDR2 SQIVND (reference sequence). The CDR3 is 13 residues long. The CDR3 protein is CASSMRLTDTQYF. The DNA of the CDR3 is TGTGCCAGTAGTATGAGACTCACAGATACGCAGTATTTT.

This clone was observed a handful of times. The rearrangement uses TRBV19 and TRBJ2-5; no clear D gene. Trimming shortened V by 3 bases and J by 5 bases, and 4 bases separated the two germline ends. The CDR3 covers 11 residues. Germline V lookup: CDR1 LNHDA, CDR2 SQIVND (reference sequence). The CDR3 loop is CASSISETQYF. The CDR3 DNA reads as TGTGCCAGTAGTATCAGTGAGACCCAGTACTTC.

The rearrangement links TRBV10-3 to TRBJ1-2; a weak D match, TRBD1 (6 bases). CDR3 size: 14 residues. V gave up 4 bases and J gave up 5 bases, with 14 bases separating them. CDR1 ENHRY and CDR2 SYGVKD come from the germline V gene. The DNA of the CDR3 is TGTGCCATCAGTGTTGAAGGACAGACATATGGCTACACCTTC. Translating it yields CAISVEGQTYGYTF.

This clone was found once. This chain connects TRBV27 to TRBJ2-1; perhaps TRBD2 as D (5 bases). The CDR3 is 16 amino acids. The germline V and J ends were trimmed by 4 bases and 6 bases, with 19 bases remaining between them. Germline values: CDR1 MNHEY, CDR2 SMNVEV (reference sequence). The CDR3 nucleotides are TGTGCCAGCAGTTCCCCCGACTACCCCGCCGGCAATGAGCAGTTCTTC. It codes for CASSSPDYPAGNEQFF.

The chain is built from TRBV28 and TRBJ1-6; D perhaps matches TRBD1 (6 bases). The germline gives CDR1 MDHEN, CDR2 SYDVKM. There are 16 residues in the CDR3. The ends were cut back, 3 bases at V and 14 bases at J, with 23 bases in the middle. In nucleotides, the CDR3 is TGTGCCAGCAGTTTTCGTCAGGGACACCAGGGGTTAACCCTCCACTTT. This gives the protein CASSFRQGHQGLTLHF.

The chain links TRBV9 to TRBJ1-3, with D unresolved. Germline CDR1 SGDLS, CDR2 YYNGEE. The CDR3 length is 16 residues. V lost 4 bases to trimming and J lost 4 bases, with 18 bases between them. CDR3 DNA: TGTGCCAGCAGCACCTCGAGGCCGCCTAGAGGAAACACCATATATTTT. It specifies CASSTSRPPRGNTIYF.

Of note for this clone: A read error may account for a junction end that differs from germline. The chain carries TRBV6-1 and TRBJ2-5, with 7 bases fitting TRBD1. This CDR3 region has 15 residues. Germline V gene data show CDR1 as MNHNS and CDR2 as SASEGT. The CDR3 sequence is CASNKGAGRQGTQYF. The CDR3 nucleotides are TGTGCCAGCAATAAGGGGGCAGGGCGCCAAGGGACCCAGTACTTC.